This T cell receptor (beta chain) appears in the sequencing data of a study of CD8 T cells in ankylosing spondylitis. This clonotype has a count of ten or more. The antigen is undetermined. This CDR3 comprises 15 residues. The junction had 7 bases not matched to a gene; V was cut back by 3 bases and J by 6 bases. TCRdb reprocessed the 5' RACE reads via MiXCR and lists one record per CDR3 protein. The sample records 100,000 to 150,000 distinct CDR3 sequences, roughly 8.8% being singletons. Findings and limits, study-wide: Seemingly distinctive of ankylosing spondylitis blood was a TCR beta motif formed by eight highly homologous variants. CD8+ disease-linked clones were present at relatively low frequencies in blood. It was reported that disease-linked clones were significantly enriched in matched ankylosing spondylitis synovial fluid.

The sequence derives from a male donor with ankylosing spondylitis or in good health (not recorded which). The chain recombines TRBV12-3 or TRBV12-4 with TRBJ1-5, with 8 bases aligning to TRBD1. The sample was blood, either unsorted or a sorted T cell fraction (not recorded which). The CDR3 coding sequence is TGTGCCAGCAGTTTTACCAGGGGGCGCGTTCAGCCCCAGCATTTT. It encodes CASSFTRGRVQPQHF.